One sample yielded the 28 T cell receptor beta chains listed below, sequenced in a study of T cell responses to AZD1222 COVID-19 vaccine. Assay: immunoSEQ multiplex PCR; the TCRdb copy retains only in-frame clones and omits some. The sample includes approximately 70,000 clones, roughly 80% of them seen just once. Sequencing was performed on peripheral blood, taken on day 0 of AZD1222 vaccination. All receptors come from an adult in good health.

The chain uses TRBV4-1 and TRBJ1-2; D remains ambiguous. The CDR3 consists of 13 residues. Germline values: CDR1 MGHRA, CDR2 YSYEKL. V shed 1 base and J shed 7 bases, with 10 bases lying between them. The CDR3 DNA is TGCGCCAGCAGCCAAGTAACGCCCCCTGGCTACACCTTC. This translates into CASSQVTPPGYTF.

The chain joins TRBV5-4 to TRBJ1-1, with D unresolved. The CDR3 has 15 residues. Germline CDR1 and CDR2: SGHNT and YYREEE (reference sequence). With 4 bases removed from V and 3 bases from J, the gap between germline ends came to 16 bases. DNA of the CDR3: TGTGCCAGCAGCCCCTGGGAAGGGAAGGACACTGAAGCTTTCTTT. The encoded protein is CASSPWEGKDTEAFF. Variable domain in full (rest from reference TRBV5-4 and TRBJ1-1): ETGVTQSPTHLIKTRGQQVTLRCSSQSGHNTVSWYQQALGQGPQFIFQYYREEENGRGNFPPRFSGLQFPNYSSELNVNALELDDSALYLCASSPWEGKDTEAFFGQGTRLTVV.

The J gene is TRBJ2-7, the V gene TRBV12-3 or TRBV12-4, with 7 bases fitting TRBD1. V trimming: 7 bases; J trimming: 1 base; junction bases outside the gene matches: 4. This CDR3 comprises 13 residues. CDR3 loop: CASKRDSSYEQYF. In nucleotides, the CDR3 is TGTGCCAGCAAACGGGACAGTTCCTACGAGCAGTACTTC.

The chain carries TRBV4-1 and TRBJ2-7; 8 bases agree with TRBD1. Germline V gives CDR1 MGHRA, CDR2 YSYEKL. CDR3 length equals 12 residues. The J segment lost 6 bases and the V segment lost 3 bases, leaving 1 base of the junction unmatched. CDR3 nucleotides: TGCGCCAGCAGCCAGGGGACAGGCGAGCAGTACTTC. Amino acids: CASSQGTGEQYF.

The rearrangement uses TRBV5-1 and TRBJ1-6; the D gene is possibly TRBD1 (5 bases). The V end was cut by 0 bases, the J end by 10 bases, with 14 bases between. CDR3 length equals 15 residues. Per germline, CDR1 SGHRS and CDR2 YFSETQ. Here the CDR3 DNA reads TGCGCCAGCAGCTTGGTCCGGGGCAGAGACTCACCCCTCCACTTT. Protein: CASSLVRGRDSPLHF.

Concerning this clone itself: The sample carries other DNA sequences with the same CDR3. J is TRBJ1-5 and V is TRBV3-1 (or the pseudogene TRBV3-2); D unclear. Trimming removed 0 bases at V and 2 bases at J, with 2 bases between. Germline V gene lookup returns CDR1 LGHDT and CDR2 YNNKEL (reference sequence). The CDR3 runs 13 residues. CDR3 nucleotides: TGTGCCAGCAGCCAAGATGGCAATCAGCCCCAGCATTTT. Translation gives CASSQDGNQPQHF.

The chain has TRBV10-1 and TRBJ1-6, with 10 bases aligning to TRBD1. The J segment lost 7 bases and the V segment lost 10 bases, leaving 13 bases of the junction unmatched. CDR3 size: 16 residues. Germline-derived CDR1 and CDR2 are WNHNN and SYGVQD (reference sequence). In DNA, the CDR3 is TGCGCCACTACAATCCGACAGGGGGCCGGGAATTCACCCCTCCACTTT. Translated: CATTIRQGAGNSPLHF.

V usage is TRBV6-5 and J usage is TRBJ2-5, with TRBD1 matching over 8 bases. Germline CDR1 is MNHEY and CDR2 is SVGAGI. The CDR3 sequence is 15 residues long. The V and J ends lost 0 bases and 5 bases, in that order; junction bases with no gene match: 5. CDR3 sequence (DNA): TGTGCCAGCAGTTACTCTCCAGGGGGCATCGAGACCCAGTACTTC. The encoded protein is CASSYSPGGIETQYF.

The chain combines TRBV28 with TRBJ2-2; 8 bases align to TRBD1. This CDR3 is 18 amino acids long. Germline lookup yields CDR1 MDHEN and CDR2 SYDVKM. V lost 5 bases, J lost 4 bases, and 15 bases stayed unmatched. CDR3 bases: TGTGCCAGCAGTCCCGATAAGGCAGGGACAGGTTTCACCGGGGAGCTGTTTTTT. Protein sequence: CASSPDKAGTGFTGELFF.

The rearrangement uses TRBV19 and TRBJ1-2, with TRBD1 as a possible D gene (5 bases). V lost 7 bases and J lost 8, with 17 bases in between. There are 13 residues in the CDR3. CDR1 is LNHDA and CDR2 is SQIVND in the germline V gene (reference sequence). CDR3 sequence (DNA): TGTGCCAGTACCATCACGGGGGTATTGGGCTACACCTTC. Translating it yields CASTITGVLGYTF.

This CDR3 reads CASSQGGDQPQHF. The CDR3 DNA is TGTGCCAGCAGCCAGGGGGGAGATCAGCCCCAGCATTTT. The gene calls are TRBV7-9 and TRBJ1-5, with 7 bases matching TRBD1. The V gene's germline CDR1 is SEHNR and CDR2 FQNEAQ (reference sequence). CDR3 length: 13 residues. The trim removed 5 bases at V and 5 bases at J, leaving 3 bases unmatched.

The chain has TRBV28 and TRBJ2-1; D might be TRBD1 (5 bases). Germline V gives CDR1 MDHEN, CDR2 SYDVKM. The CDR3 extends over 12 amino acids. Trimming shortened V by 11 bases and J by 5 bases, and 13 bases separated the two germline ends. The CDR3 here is CACAGLHNEQFF. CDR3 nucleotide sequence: TGTGCCTGTGCAGGGCTCCACAATGAGCAGTTCTTC.

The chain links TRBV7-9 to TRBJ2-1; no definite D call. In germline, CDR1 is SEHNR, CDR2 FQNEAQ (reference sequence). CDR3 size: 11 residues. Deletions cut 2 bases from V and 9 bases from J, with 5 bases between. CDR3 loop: CASSLKSEQFF. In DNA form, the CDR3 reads TGTGCCAGCAGCTTAAAGAGTGAGCAGTTCTTC.

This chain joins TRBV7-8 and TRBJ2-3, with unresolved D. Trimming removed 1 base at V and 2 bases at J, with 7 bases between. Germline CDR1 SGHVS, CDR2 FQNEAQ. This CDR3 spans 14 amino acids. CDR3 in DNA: TGTGCCAGCAGCTTAGTGGGTGACACAGATACGCAGTATTTT. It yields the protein CASSLVGDTDTQYF.

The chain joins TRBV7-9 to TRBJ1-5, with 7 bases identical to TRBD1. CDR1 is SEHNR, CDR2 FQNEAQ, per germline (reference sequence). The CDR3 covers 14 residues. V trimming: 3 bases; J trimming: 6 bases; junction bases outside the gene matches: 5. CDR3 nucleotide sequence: TGTGCCAGCAGCTTGGAGACAGGGACTCAGCCCCAGCATTTT. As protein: CASSLETGTQPQHF. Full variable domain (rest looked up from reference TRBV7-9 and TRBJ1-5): DTGVSQNPRHKITKRGQNVTFRCDPISEHNRLYWYRQTLGQGPEFLTYFQNEAQLEKSRLLSDRFSAERPKGSFSTLEIQRTEQGDSAMYLCASSLETGTQPQHFGDGTRLSIL.

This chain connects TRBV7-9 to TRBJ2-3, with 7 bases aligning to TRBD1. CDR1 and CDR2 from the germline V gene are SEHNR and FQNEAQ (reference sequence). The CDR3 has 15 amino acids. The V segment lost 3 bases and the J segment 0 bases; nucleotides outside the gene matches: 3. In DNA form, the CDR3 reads TGTGCCAGCAGCTTGGGACAGTCTAGCACAGATACGCAGTATTTT. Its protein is CASSLGQSSTDTQYF.

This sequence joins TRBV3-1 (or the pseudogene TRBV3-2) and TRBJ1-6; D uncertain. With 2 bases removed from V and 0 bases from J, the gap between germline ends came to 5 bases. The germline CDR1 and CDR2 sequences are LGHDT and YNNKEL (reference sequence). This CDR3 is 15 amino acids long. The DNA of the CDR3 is TGTGCCAGCAGCCAACTGAGCTCCTATAATTCACCCCTCCACTTT. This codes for CASSQLSSYNSPLHF.

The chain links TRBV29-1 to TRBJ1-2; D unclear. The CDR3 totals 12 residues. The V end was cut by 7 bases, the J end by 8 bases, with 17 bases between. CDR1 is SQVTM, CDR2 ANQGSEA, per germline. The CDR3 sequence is CSASGSVQGYTF. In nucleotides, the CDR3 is TGCAGCGCGTCTGGGTCAGTCCAGGGCTACACCTTC.

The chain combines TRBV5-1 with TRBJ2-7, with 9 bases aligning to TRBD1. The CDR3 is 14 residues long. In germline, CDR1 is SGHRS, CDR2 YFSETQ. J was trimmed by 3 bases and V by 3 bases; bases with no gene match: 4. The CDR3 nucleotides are TGCGCCAGCAGCTCCGGGACAGGGCTCTACGAGCAGTACTTC. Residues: CASSSGTGLYEQYF.

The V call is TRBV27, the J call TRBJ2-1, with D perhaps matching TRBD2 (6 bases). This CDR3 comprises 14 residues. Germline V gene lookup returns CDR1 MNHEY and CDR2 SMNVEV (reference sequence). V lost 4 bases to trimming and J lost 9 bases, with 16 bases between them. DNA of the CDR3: TGTGCCAGCAGTTGGGACTTACGAGATACTGAGCAGTTCTTC. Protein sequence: CASSWDLRDTEQFF.

The CDR3 DNA sequence: TGTGCCAGCAGCTTGACTGACAGGGGGCTACGGAGCAATCAGCCCCAGCATTTT. Translated, it gives CASSLTDRGLRSNQPQHF. The rearrangement joins TRBV5-8 to TRBJ1-5; 10 positions agree with TRBD1. CDR1 is SGHTS, CDR2 YDEGEE, per germline. The length of the CDR3 is 18 residues. V was clipped by 1 base and J by 1 base; unmatched bases: 8.

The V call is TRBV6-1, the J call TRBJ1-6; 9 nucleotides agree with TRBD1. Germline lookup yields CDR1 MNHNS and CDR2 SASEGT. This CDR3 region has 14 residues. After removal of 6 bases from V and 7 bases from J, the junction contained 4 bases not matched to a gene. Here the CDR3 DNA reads TGTGCCAGCAGAGGGGACAGGGTGAATTCACCCCTCCACTTT. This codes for CASRGDRVNSPLHF.

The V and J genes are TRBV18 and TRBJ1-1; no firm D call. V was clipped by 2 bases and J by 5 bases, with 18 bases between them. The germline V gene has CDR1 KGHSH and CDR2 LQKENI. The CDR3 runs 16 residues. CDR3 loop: CASSPFGSGGETEAFF. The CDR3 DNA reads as TGTGCCAGCTCACCATTCGGGTCCGGAGGAGAGACTGAAGCTTTCTTT.

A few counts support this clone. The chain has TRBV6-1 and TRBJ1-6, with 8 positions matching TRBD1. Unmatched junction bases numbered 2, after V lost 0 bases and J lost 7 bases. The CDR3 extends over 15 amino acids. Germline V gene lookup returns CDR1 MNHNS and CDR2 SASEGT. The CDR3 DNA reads TGTGCCAGCAGTGAAGCCCGGACAGGGAATTCACCCCTCCACTTT. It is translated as CASSEARTGNSPLHF.

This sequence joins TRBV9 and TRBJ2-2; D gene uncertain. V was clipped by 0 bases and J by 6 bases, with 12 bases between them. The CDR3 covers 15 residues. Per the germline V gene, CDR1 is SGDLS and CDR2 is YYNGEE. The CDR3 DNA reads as TGTGCCAGCAGCGTAGGTACTCTGACGGCCGGGGAGCTGTTTTTT. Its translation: CASSVGTLTAGELFF.

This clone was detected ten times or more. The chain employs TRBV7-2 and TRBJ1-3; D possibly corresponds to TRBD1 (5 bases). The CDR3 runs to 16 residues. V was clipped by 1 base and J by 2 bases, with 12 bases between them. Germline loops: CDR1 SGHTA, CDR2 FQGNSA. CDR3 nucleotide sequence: TGTGCCAGCAGCTTAGAGGTGGGGCATGCTGGAAACACCATATATTTT. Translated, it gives CASSLEVGHAGNTIYF.

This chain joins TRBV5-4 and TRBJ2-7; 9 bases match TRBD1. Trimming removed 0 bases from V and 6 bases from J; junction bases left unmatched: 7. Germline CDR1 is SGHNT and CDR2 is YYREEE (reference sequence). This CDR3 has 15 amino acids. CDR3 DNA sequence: TGTGCCAGCAGCTTGGGACAGGGGGACGCCCGCGAGCAGTACTTC. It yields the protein CASSLGQGDAREQYF.

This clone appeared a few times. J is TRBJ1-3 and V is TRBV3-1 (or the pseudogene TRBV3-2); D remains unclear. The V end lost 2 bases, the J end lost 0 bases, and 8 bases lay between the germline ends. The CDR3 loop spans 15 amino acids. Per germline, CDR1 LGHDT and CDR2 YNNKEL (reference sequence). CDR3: CASSQPGSSGNTIYF. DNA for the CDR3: TGTGCCAGCAGCCAACCAGGCTCCTCTGGAAACACCATATATTTT.